The clone carrying this TCR beta chain has at least ten counts. First-strand cDNA relied on TRAV- and TRBV-specific primers spanning alpha and beta chains. With a constant-region primer and a V-primer adapter, TCRs were subjected to about 20 PCR cycles of amplification. MiXCR was run by TCRdb on the reads, yielding one entry per CDR3 protein. The table lists around 80,000 distinct CDR3 sequences, 15% to 20% of them singletons. The data derive from a study of low-dose radiotherapy and immunotherapy resistance in tumors. This CDR3 comprises 13 residues. Germline CDR1 reads SGHDN; CDR2 reads FVKESK. V lost 4 bases to trimming and J lost 2 bases, with 8 bases between them. Time point described: after trial treatment. Indicated treatment: LDRT plus nivolumab, ipilimumab, low-dose cyclophosphamide and aspirin (RACIN trial). Administered to the donors were nivolumab, ipilimumab, aspirin, low-dose cyclophosphamide and low-dose radiotherapy.

The gene calls are TRBV14 and TRBJ1-2; maybe TRBD1 (6 bases). This TCR was recovered from a male donor with prostate cancer. The sequencing used PBMCs, collected after low-dose radiotherapy plus immunotherapy. CDR3 protein: CASSRQENYGYTF. The CDR3, as DNA: TGTGCCAGCAGCCGACAGGAAAACTATGGCTACACCTTC.